This TCR beta chain originates from a study of CD8 T cells in Susac syndrome. Study in general: Sequenced Susac syndrome patients included more than five with active disease and 8 or 9 who were in remission.

Random hexamers served to reverse transcribe about 0.5 to 1 ug RNA. Using its own MiXCR run on the immunoSEQ multiplex PCR reads, TCRdb lists one record per CDR3 protein. Here the sample spans some 180,000 distinct CDR3 sequences, roughly nine tenths being singletons. This CDR3 is 14 amino acids long. V lost 3 bases and J 6 bases, leaving 12 bases between the germline ends. Germline CDR1 and CDR2: KGHSH and LQKENI. This TCR came from a human donor with Susac syndrome. The chain employs TRBV18 and TRBJ2-1; D perhaps matches TRBD1 (6 bases). The sequencing sample was made of CD4+ T cells from PBMCs. CDR3 sequence: CASSPRTDPNEQFF. CDR3 DNA sequence: TGTGCCAGCTCACCTCGGACAGACCCCAATGAGCAGTTCTTC.